One T cell receptor beta chain is described in this entry. A few counts support this clone. There is no known antigen for this receptor. Germline and junction disagree at one end, which may indicate a read error. These data are taken from a study of metastatic and nonmetastatic thyroid tumors (dated by TCRdb to 2019 to 2021). With regard to the full study: For patients with malignant and with benign thyroid disease, the researchers compared repertoires between peripheral blood samples and tumor or nodule tissue samples. The study at large found these results: TCR beta diversity was reported as significantly higher in malignant tumors than in benign nodules, in both blood and tumor samples.

The method was PCR. The run used an Illumina HiSeq 4000. High-throughput sequencing was used to profile the TCR beta-chain CDR3 region of every patient. As for the authors' bioinformatics: Drawing on CDR3 differences between clinicopathological groups, the researchers built a classifier meant to tell apart patients with distant-metastatic papillary thyroid cancer. The Shannon index was used to assess repertoire diversity, and the Morisita-Horn index was used to assess tumor-blood repertoire similarity. In TCRdb, the public reads were trimmed at Q25 with fastp and aligned with MiXCR, with productive beta chains retained. These V and J calls derive from TCRdb rather than the authors' analysis. Here the sample has roughly 55,000 clones; roughly 15% occur a single time. The ten largest clones capture over 9% of the sample. CDR1 and CDR2 are drawn from the germline V gene: MNHEY, SVGEGT. Reading from cysteine to phenylalanine, the CDR3 counts 16 amino acids. Of all the DNA, just the CDR3 is kept, 48 bases in frame from base 1.

No treatment had been received by any patient before thyroid surgery. Using T-cell receptor beta sequencing, the researchers looked back retrospectively at clinical samples from patients, gathered between about 2012 and 2018. The rearrangement joined TRBV6-2 or TRBV6-3 to TRBJ2-6; the D region possibly corresponds to TRBD2 (5 bases align). Sample: blood. The clonotype originates from a male donor with papillary thyroid cancer or a benign thyroid nodule (not recorded which). Some clones in this sample may be carry-over from other donors' samples. The DNA sequence follows: TGTGCCAGCAGTTACTCAGAGGGCTCTGAGGCCAACGTCCTGACTTTC. Translated, this gives CASSYSEGSEANVLTF.